The entry below gives a single T cell receptor (beta chain) sequence along with its context. Its antigen is unknown. Primers: 60 Vbeta forward and 13 Jbeta reverse. Data came from immunoSEQ multiplex PCR; TCRdb stores just in-frame clones and leaves some out. The sample gives some 120,000 clones, about 68% of which show up once; roughly 9% is in the top ten. Germline V lookup: CDR1 MNHEY, CDR2 SVGAGI. Trimming pared 9 bases from V and 4 bases from J, leaving 12 bases between. This CDR3 spans 12 amino acids. The data originate from a study of cytomegalovirus exposure and HLA in healthy donors. Findings and limits, study-wide: Reportedly, cytomegalovirus status was diagnosed with high sensitivity and specificity. Among TCR beta chains, those listed as cytomegalovirus-associated numbered around 180.

The chain has TRBV6-5 and TRBJ1-1, with TRBD1 as a possible D gene (5 bases). This TCR came from a woman in her thirties or forties in good health and CMV-seropositive. The specimen was PBMCs. The CDR3 loop reads CASSGVPTEAFF. In DNA form, the CDR3 reads TGTGCCAGTTCGGGGGTCCCCACTGAAGCTTTCTTT.